These 6 T cell receptor beta chains came from one sample sequenced in a study of tissue T cells after allogeneic stem cell transplantation. Repertoires were generated with immunoSEQ multiplex PCR, while TCRdb's copy carries only in-frame clones and drops some. The sample yields 8,500 to 10,000 clones, about 56% seen once. Sequencing used tissue from the jejunum, obtained at autopsy. The source is a female donor aged 60 or older with lung cancer.

This sequence joins TRBV7-8 and TRBJ2-5; D ambiguous. The CDR3 contains 11 residues. Germline-derived CDR1 and CDR2 are SGHVS and FQNEAQ. The V end lost 0 bases, the J end lost 5 bases, and 1 base lay between the germline ends. This CDR3 reads CASSLAETQYF. The CDR3 nucleotides read TGTGCCAGCAGCTTAGCGGAGACCCAGTACTTC.

The chain has TRBV19 and TRBJ1-2; D gene unclear. The CDR3 consists of 12 residues. The germline V and J ends were trimmed by 3 bases and 7 bases, with 9 bases remaining between them. Per germline, CDR1 LNHDA and CDR2 SQIVND (reference sequence). CDR3 amino acids: CASSIGGVGYTF. CDR3 DNA sequence: TGTGCCAGTAGTATCGGTGGGGTTGGCTACACCTTC.

This chain connects TRBV5-1 to TRBJ2-3, with a possible D match to TRBD1 (6 bases). Trimming took off 3 bases at V and 8 bases at J, with 13 bases between the two ends. The length of the CDR3 is 13 residues. Germline CDR1 SGHRS, CDR2 YFSETQ. The CDR3 coding sequence is TGCGCCAGCAGCTACGATTCACAGGGTACGCAGTATTTT. Its protein is CASSYDSQGTQYF.

This chain uses TRBV5-1 with TRBJ1-3, with D possibly TRBD1 on 6 matching bases. V lost 0 bases and J 2 bases, leaving 9 bases between the germline ends. The CDR3 contains 15 residues. From germline, CDR1 is SGHRS and CDR2 YFSETQ. The CDR3 DNA sequence: TGCGCCAGCAGCTTGGACAGGGTTGCTGGAAACACCATATATTTT. Its translation: CASSLDRVAGNTIYF.

J is TRBJ2-5 and V is TRBV12-3 or TRBV12-4; D is undetermined. Trimming left V 3 bases short and J 1 base short, with 6 bases between. The CDR3 totals 13 residues. DNA of the CDR3: TGTGCCAGCAGTTTTGCCAGCCAAGAGACCCAGTACTTC. Its protein is CASSFASQETQYF.

The chain is built from TRBV18 and TRBJ2-5; D may be TRBD1 (6 bases). Trimming cost V 2 bases and J 3 bases, with 10 bases left between them. The CDR3 totals 14 residues. The germline V gene has CDR1 KGHSH and CDR2 LQKENI. The CDR3 here is CASSPSRQEETQYF. CDR3 in DNA: TGTGCCAGCTCACCAAGCCGACAGGAAGAGACCCAGTACTTC. Together with reference TRBV18 and TRBJ2-5, the CDR3 gives the full variable domain: NAGVMQNPRHLVRRRGQEARLRCSPMKGHSHVYWYRQLPEEGLKFMVYLQKENIIDESGMPKERFSAEFPKEGPSILRIQQVVRGDSAAYFCASSPSRQEETQYFGPGTRLLVL.